These 27 T cell receptor beta chains were all obtained from the same sample, sequenced in a study of CD8+ T cells in alopecia areata. cDNA serving as the sequencing template came from extracted, reverse transcribed RNA. The data were produced by immunoSEQ multiplex PCR, yet TCRdb's version contains in-frame clones alone and is incomplete. The repertoire holds over 150,000 clones, roughly 63% seen once, with approximately 1.7% in the top ten. The specimen comprised CD4+ T cells sorted from blood, sampled at week 0. These receptors were obtained from a human donor with alopecia areata.

The rearrangement joins TRBV5-1 to TRBJ2-6; 7 positions agree with TRBD1. There are 18 residues in the CDR3. J was trimmed by 0 bases and V by 0 bases; bases with no gene match: 6. The germline CDR1 and CDR2 sequences are SGHRS and YFSETQ. The CDR3 protein is CASSLEGTVSSGANVLTF. CDR3 sequence (DNA): TGCGCCAGCAGCTTGGAAGGGACAGTGAGCTCTGGGGCCAACGTCCTGACTTTC.

This clone was picked up a small number of times. J is TRBJ1-1 and V is TRBV23-1, with 9 bases aligning to TRBD1. TRBV23-1 is designated an ORF whose function remains uncertain. The CDR3 consists of 16 residues. V shed 3 bases, J shed 3 bases, and the junction held 8 bases outside the gene matches. This chain's CDR3 is CASSHTGGCADTEAFF. The CDR3 nucleotides are TGCGCCAGCAGTCATACAGGGGGCTGTGCGGACACTGAAGCTTTCTTT.

V is TRBV7-6 and J is TRBJ2-7; unclear D gene. This CDR3 region has 12 residues. The ends were cut back, 5 bases at V and 0 bases at J, with 5 bases in the middle. The germline gives CDR1 SGHVS, CDR2 FNYEAQ. The CDR3 coding sequence is TGTGCCAGCAGCGCGAGCTCCTACGAGCAGTACTTC. Translation: CASSASSYEQYF.

The gene calls are TRBV30 and TRBJ1-5; D is undetermined. The CDR3 contains 13 residues. Germline lookup yields CDR1 GTSNPN and CDR2 SVGIG (reference sequence). V was clipped by 2 bases and J by 5 bases, with 10 bases between them. CDR3: CAWSLAEDQPQHF. Written as DNA, the CDR3 is TGTGCCTGGAGTCTAGCGGAGGATCAGCCCCAGCATTTT.

This clone has only a few counts. V is TRBV7-2 and J is TRBJ2-2, with 8 nucleotides matching TRBD2. V lost 6 bases and J lost 7; bases outside the gene matches: 10. Germline CDR1 and CDR2: SGHTA and FQGNSA. This CDR3 region has 15 residues. CDR3 nucleotide sequence: TGTGCCAGCAGTTATCCGGGACTAGTCGGCGGGGAGCTGTTTTTT. It codes for CASSYPGLVGGELFF.

The chain employs TRBV15 and TRBJ2-3; possibly TRBD1 for D (6 bases). The V gene's germline CDR1 is LNHNV and CDR2 YYDKDF (reference sequence). Trimming shortened V by 3 bases and J by 6 bases, and 10 bases separated the two germline ends. This CDR3 is 13 amino acids long. The CDR3 nucleotides read TGTGCCACCAGCAGGTCCCAGGGGGATACGCAGTATTTT. Encoded protein: CATSRSQGDTQYF.

J is TRBJ2-7 and V is TRBV15; the D gene is possibly TRBD2 (6 bases). Germline CDR1 LNHNV, CDR2 YYDKDF (reference sequence). The CDR3 is 14 residues long. V was trimmed by 0 bases and J by 0 bases, leaving 6 bases between them. The DNA of the CDR3 is TGTGCCACCAGCAGAGAGGGAGGCTCCTACGAGCAGTACTTC. Translation gives CATSREGGSYEQYF.

This clone was detected a few times. The chain employs TRBV6-1 and TRBJ2-7; D may be TRBD2 (7 bases). The germline gives CDR1 MNHNS, CDR2 SASEGT. V lost 0 bases and J lost 7, with 16 bases in between. The CDR3 is made up of 15 amino acids. CDR3 DNA sequence: TGTGCCAGCAGTGAAGCTCACGGGGGGCTTAGGGAGCAGTACTTC. Protein sequence: CASSEAHGGLREQYF.

This clone came up a few times. The chain is built from TRBV6-7 and TRBJ2-7; unclear D gene. TRBV6-7 is annotated as an ORF whose role is uncertain. V gave up 4 bases and J gave up 7 bases, with 5 bases separating them. The CDR3 has 10 residues. CDR3 loop: CASSSDEQYF. DNA for the CDR3: TGTGCCAGCAGTTCTGATGAGCAGTACTTC.

The chain has TRBV2 and TRBJ2-7, with 8 bases aligning to TRBD2. Germline CDR1 and CDR2: SNHLY and FYNNEI. Trimming removed 7 bases from V and 6 bases from J; junction bases left unmatched: 8. The CDR3 runs 13 residues. This chain's CDR3 is CASTVTGGSEQYF. DNA of the CDR3: TGTGCCAGCACTGTCACGGGGGGGAGCGAGCAGTACTTC.

The chain links TRBV30 to TRBJ1-1; D uncertain. V lost 0 bases to trimming and J lost 0 bases, with 11 bases between them. Germline-derived CDR1 and CDR2 are GTSNPN and SVGIG (reference sequence). This CDR3 is built from 15 residues. In nucleotides, the CDR3 is TGTGCCTGGAGTGTAGAGGCTTTTATGAACACTGAAGCTTTCTTT. Translated, it gives CAWSVEAFMNTEAFF.

This clone was observed a few times. This chain uses TRBV29-1 with TRBJ1-1; maybe TRBD1 (6 bases). From germline, CDR1 is SQVTM and CDR2 ANQGSEA. This CDR3 region has 13 residues. With 3 bases removed from V and 3 bases from J, the gap between germline ends came to 11 bases. The CDR3 loop reads CSVDAGVYTEAFF. In nucleotides, the CDR3 is TGCAGCGTTGACGCAGGGGTTTACACTGAAGCTTTCTTT.

The chain carries TRBV5-1 and TRBJ1-2, with no clear D. This CDR3 comprises 13 residues. CDR1 is SGHRS, CDR2 YFSETQ, per germline. V dropped 0 bases and J dropped 0 bases, with 3 bases sitting between them. CDR3 nucleotide sequence: TGCGCCAGCAGCTTGGTGGCTAACTATGGCTACACCTTC. Translated, it gives CASSLVANYGYTF.

This chain connects TRBV25-1 to TRBJ1-6, with no clear D. Per the germline V gene, CDR1 is MGHDK and CDR2 is SYGVNS. The CDR3 runs to 13 residues. With 9 bases removed from V and 7 bases from J, the gap between germline ends came to 13 bases. CDR3 nucleotide sequence: TGTGCCAGTAATTCATCGCCGAATTCACCCCTCCACTTT. This translates into CASNSSPNSPLHF.

In DNA form, the CDR3 reads TGTGCCAGCAGCTTACCGGGGCAGGTAGCTTTCTTT. Its protein product is CASSLPGQVAFF. The rearrangement links TRBV5-6 to TRBJ1-1; the D gene is possibly TRBD1 (5 bases). Germline V gene data show CDR1 as SGHDT and CDR2 as YYEEEE. V was shortened by 2 bases and J by 10 bases, with 12 bases between the two germline ends. This CDR3 contains 12 residues.

The chain combines TRBV15 with TRBJ1-5; TRBD1 matches 11 bases. The CDR3 runs to 14 residues. The junction had 3 bases not matched to a gene; V was cut back by 4 bases and J by 7 bases. Germline lookup yields CDR1 LNHNV and CDR2 YYDKDF (reference sequence). Written as DNA, the CDR3 is TGTGCCACCAGCAAGGGACAGGGGGGCCAGCCCCAGCATTTT. Translated, it gives CATSKGQGGQPQHF.

The gene calls are TRBV9 and TRBJ2-1; D gene uncertain. CDR1 and CDR2 from the germline V gene are SGDLS and YYNGEE. V lost 3 bases to trimming and J lost 10 bases, with 14 bases between them. The CDR3 length is 13 residues. The CDR3 region is CASSGGTGWEQFF. Written as DNA, the CDR3 is TGTGCCAGCAGCGGTGGCACTGGGTGGGAGCAGTTCTTC.

The chain links TRBV27 to TRBJ2-7; unclear D gene. Per germline, CDR1 MNHEY and CDR2 SMNVEV (reference sequence). V was trimmed by 4 bases and J by 2 bases, leaving 9 bases between them. The CDR3 sequence is 13 residues long. The CDR3 region is CASSSGQPYEQYF. The CDR3 coding sequence is TGTGCCAGCAGTTCCGGCCAACCCTACGAGCAGTACTTC.

The rearrangement uses TRBV7-2 and TRBJ1-4, with D maybe TRBD1 (5 bases). CDR1 SGHTA and CDR2 FQGNSA come from the germline V gene. With 5 bases removed from V and 11 bases from J, the gap between germline ends came to 21 bases. The CDR3 runs 15 residues. CDR3 in DNA: TGTGCCAGCAGCGACGGGCCCAGGGCCTCGAGCAAACTGTTTTTT. It specifies CASSDGPRASSKLFF.

This chain uses TRBV30 with TRBJ2-3; D assignment may be TRBD1 or TRBD2 (5 bases each). The CDR3 is 13 amino acids. V was cut by 5 bases and J by 0 bases, with 9 bases left in between. Germline CDR1 GTSNPN, CDR2 SVGIG (reference sequence). CDR3 bases: TGTGCCTGGGATGAGGGGAGCACAGATACGCAGTATTTT. The encoded protein is CAWDEGSTDTQYF.

The chain joins TRBV5-6 to TRBJ2-3, with TRBD2 matching over 9 bases. The germline gives CDR1 SGHDT, CDR2 YYEEEE. The trim removed 3 bases at V and 8 bases at J, leaving 7 bases unmatched. The CDR3 runs to 14 residues. The CDR3 region has the DNA TGTGCCAGCAGCTGGGGGACTAGCAAGGTTACGCAGTATTTT. Protein product: CASSWGTSKVTQYF.

The V gene is TRBV23-1, the J gene TRBJ1-6; weak D call: TRBD1 (5 bases). TRBV23-1 belongs to the ORF category, with a function that is uncertain. CDR3 length: 15 residues. V lost 0 bases and J lost 10, with 13 bases in between. DNA for the CDR3: TGCGCCAGCAGTCAATCTGAGGGGTATAGGTCACCCCTCCACTTT. This codes for CASSQSEGYRSPLHF.

This clone was found a few times. This chain connects TRBV29-1 to TRBJ1-1; D call uncertain. Germline CDR1 SQVTM, CDR2 ANQGSEA. Trimming shortened V by 2 bases and J by 2 bases, and 9 bases separated the two germline ends. The CDR3 contains 13 residues. For the CDR3, the DNA is TGCAGCGTTGAACGGCAGATTAACACTGAAGCTTTCTTT. As protein: CSVERQINTEAFF.

The chain is built from TRBV5-4 and TRBJ2-1, with D possibly TRBD1 on 6 matching bases. V shed 0 bases and J shed 13 bases, with 14 bases lying between them. Germline assignment: CDR1 SGHNT and CDR2 YYREEE (reference sequence). The CDR3 is 13 residues long. CDR3 residues: CASSLVKDSSQFF. The CDR3 DNA is TGTGCCAGCAGCTTGGTCAAGGACAGTTCCCAGTTCTTC.

This clone was observed a few times. The chain combines TRBV2 with TRBJ1-1; D perhaps matches TRBD1 (6 bases). The CDR3 covers 14 residues. Per the germline V gene, CDR1 is SNHLY and CDR2 is FYNNEI. V was pared by 7 bases and J by 2 bases, with 14 bases between. As DNA, the CDR3 is TGTGCCAGCATCCCGGAGGGGGTAAACACTGAAGCTTTCTTT. Translated, it gives CASIPEGVNTEAFF.

This clone was picked up a small number of times. The rearrangement joins TRBV5-1 to TRBJ2-3, with a weak D call TRBD1 (6 bases). The V gene lost 1 base and the J gene lost 0 bases, with 15 bases spanning the gap. The CDR3 has 17 residues. Germline V gives CDR1 SGHRS, CDR2 YFSETQ. CDR3 in amino acids: CASSLTWDISSTDTQYF. CDR3 coding DNA: TGCGCCAGCAGCTTGACCTGGGACATCTCTAGCACAGATACGCAGTATTTT.

This sequence joins TRBV29-1 and TRBJ1-1; 8 nucleotides match TRBD1. Germline CDR1 and CDR2: SQVTM and ANQGSEA. The CDR3 runs 15 residues. Losses at the gene ends were 3 bases for V and 7 bases for J; bases not matched to a gene: 13. The CDR3 DNA reads as TGCAGCGTTGACCCCGGGACAGGTCATTCCATTGAAGCTTTCTTT. Protein: CSVDPGTGHSIEAFF.